This T cell receptor (beta chain) is from a study of cytomegalovirus exposure and HLA in healthy donors. Study-level information: There were around 100 million unique TCR beta sequences, drawn from 150 million to 200 million T cells, in an earlier analysis.

Vbeta (60) and Jbeta (13) primers were used in the PCR. Original processing notes: A follow-up analysis tallied around 80 million unique TCR beta chains, roughly 11 million shared. Some clones are missing from TCRdb's copy, which holds only in-frame ones; the method was immunoSEQ multiplex PCR. V, J and clone size reflect that table, while D and trimming were determined from the DNA. The sample contains approximately 140,000 clones, more than 60% of which appear only once. Broader study findings: Later analysis associated a missense DCLRE1C variant with TCR beta V- and J-gene trimming.

Each donor's status was that of a healthy bone marrow donor. Regarding this clone: The antigen is not known.

The origin of this receptor is a male donor in good health and CMV-seronegative. The material sequenced was PBMCs.

The CDR3 region is CSVAGLAVYNEQFF. The CDR3, as DNA: TGCAGCGTGGCAGGACTAGCGGTTTACAATGAGCAGTTCTTC. The chain joins TRBV29-1 to TRBJ2-1; 10 nucleotides match TRBD2. Trimming at V came to 6 bases and at J to 4 bases, leaving 6 bases not matched to a gene. CDR1 SQVTM and CDR2 ANQGSEA come from the germline V gene. The CDR3 is made up of 14 amino acids.